This T cell receptor (beta chain) was sequenced during a study of PD-1 blockade in classical Hodgkin lymphoma. The CDR3 extends over 16 amino acids. Germline V CDR1 and CDR2: SGHRS, YFSETQ. The V gene lost 0 bases and the J gene lost 1 base, with 14 bases spanning the gap. Relapses following autologous stem cell transplantation were seen in all patients, with brentuximab vedotin exposure varying. Only in-frame clones appear in the TCRdb table, and some are missing; sequencing was by immunoSEQ multiplex PCR. The repertoire includes about 110,000 clones, around 89% of them detected once, and 20% sits in the top ten.

The sample was peripheral blood mononuclear cells (PBMCs), taken before the second cycle of nivolumab. J is TRBJ2-7 and V is TRBV5-1, with D unresolved. This receptor was identified in a human donor with classical Hodgkin lymphoma. CDR3 sequence (DNA): TGCGCCAGCAGCTTGGCCGGTCGTACGCGATCCTACGAGCAGTACTTC. Translated: CASSLAGRTRSYEQYF.